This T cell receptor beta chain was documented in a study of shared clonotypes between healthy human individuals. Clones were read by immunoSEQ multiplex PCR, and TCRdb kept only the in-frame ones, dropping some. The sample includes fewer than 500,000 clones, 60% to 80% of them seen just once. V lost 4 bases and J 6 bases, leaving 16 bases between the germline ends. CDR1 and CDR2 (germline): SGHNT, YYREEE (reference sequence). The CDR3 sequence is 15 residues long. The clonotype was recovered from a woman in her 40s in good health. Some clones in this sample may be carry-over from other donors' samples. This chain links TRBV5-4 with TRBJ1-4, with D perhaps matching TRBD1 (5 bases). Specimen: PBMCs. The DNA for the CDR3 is TGTGCCAGCAGCCCAGGTGGATGGGGGGATGAAAAACTGTTTTTT. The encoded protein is CASSPGGWGDEKLFF.